The source of this T cell receptor beta chain is a study of T cells in narcolepsy. Overall study findings and caveats: Autoreactive clonotypes reportedly recurred in blood of same and different patients, not controls.

Using immunoSEQ multiplex PCR, the repertoire was profiled, and TCRdb retains in-frame clones only, with some absent. The table shows roughly 24,000 clones, with about 86% occurring only once. Notes on this clone: Antigen specificity is unknown.

Sequencing was done on a sample of memory (CD45RA-) CD4+ T cells from blood. The clonotype comes from a human donor in good health.

The CDR3 DNA sequence: TGTGCCAGCTCACCTCTCACCCTATCGACAGGGATCGGGGAGCTGTTTTTT. Protein product: CASSPLTLSTGIGELFF. The V gene is TRBV18, the J gene TRBJ2-2, with 7 bases matching TRBD1. This CDR3 comprises 17 residues. Looked up from germline, CDR1 is KGHSH and CDR2 is LQKENI. Trimming took 3 bases from V and 7 from J; bases not matched to a gene: 14.